The rows below give T cell receptor beta chains drawn from one sample of a study of T cells in Graves' hyperthyroidism and ophthalmopathy. TCRdb fed the multiplex PCR reads into MiXCR, producing one record per CDR3 protein. The profile covers 540,000 or so distinct CDR3 sequences, with around 46% appearing a single time and roughly 19% taken by the ten largest. The specimen was peripheral blood or thyroid tissue (not recorded which). The receptors derive from an adult woman with Graves' disease, either hyperthyroidism or ophthalmopathy (not recorded which). Both conserved end residues are part of each CDR3. The order of the fields is J gene, CDR3 length, D gene, clone size, V gene, CDR3 protein, CDR3 DNA. A D gene is named only where the DNA matches it firmly. Only part of the rows carry a size: once, few, many, or a class if the clone is expanded.

J: TRBJ2-2
length: 13
D: -
size: -
V: TRBV7-3
CDR3: CASSAKFTGELFF
DNA: TGTGCCAGCAGCGCCAAATTCACCGGGGAGCTGTTTTTT

J: TRBJ2-1
length: 16
D: TRBD1
size: few
V: TRBV7-9
CDR3: CASSQWWGTGDNEQFF
DNA: TGTGCCAGCAGCCAGTGGTGGGGGACAGGGGACAATGAGCAGTTCTTC

J: TRBJ1-6
length: 14
D: TRBD1
size: -
V: TRBV5-1
CDR3: CASRPGTGSSPLHF
DNA: TGCGCCAGCAGACCAGGGACAGGGAGTTCACCCCTCCACTTT

J: TRBJ2-1
length: 15
D: -
size: few
V: TRBV10-2
CDR3: CASSEIGGTYNEQFF
DNA: TGCGCCAGCAGTGAGATTGGCGGCACATACAATGAGCAGTTCTTC

J: TRBJ1-3
length: 11
D: -
size: -
V: TRBV10-3
CDR3: CAIKPGNTIYF
DNA: TGTGCCATAAAACCGGGAAACACCATATATTTT

J: TRBJ2-5
length: 14
D: TRBD2
size: -
V: TRBV6-5
CDR3: CASRGPGGKETQYF
DNA: TGTGCCAGCAGAGGTCCGGGAGGGAAAGAGACCCAGTACTTC

J: TRBJ1-5
length: 12
D: TRBD1
size: -
V: TRBV6-4
CDR3: CASSDSTGPSHF
DNA: TGTGCCAGCAGTGACTCGACAGGGCCCTCGCATTTT

J: TRBJ1-5
length: 19
D: -
size: -
V: TRBV20-1
CDR3: CSAGLGTSAELHSNQPQHF
DNA: TGCAGTGCTGGCCTGGGGACTAGCGCAGAGTTACATAGCAATCAGCCCCAGCATTTT

J: TRBJ2-1
length: 16
D: TRBD2
size: -
V: TRBV24-1
CDR3: CATSDLRSGTYNEQFF
DNA: TGTGCCACCAGTGATCTCCGTAGCGGGACCTACAATGAGCAGTTCTTC

J: TRBJ1-4
length: 15
D: -
size: many
V: TRBV7-9
CDR3: CASSLIDPTNEKLFF
DNA: TGTGCCAGCAGCTTAATTGACCCAACTAATGAAAAACTGTTTTTT

J: TRBJ2-2
length: 16
D: -
size: many
V: TRBV2
CDR3: CASSEFRRSNTGELFF
DNA: TGTGCCAGCAGTGAATTCAGGAGATCGAACACCGGGGAGCTGTTTTTT

J: TRBJ1-2
length: 17
D: -
size: many
V: TRBV6-1
CDR3: CASGRLFKATANYGYTF
DNA: TGTGCCAGCGGACGATTATTTAAAGCGACGGCTAACTATGGCTACACCTTC

J: TRBJ1-5
length: 15
D: -
size: many
V: TRBV10-2
CDR3: CASSDRGGGNQPQHF
DNA: TGCGCCAGCAGTGATAGGGGAGGGGGCAATCAGCCCCAGCATTTT

J: TRBJ1-4
length: 15
D: TRBD1
size: -
V: TRBV7-9
CDR3: CASSEGTGSEEKLFF
DNA: TGTGCCAGCAGCGAAGGGACAGGGAGTGAGGAAAAACTGTTTTTT

J: TRBJ1-5
length: 13
D: -
size: few
V: TRBV20-1
CDR3: CSARPGGSQPQHF
DNA: TGCAGTGCTAGACCCGGCGGGTCTCAGCCCCAGCATTTT

J: TRBJ2-7
length: 12
D: -
size: many
V: TRBV3-1
CDR3: CASSQGSNEQYF
DNA: TGTGCCAGCAGCCAAGGGAGCAACGAGCAGTACTTC

J: TRBJ1-1
length: 12
D: -
size: once
V: TRBV12-3/TRBV12-4
CDR3: CASTMGATEAFF
DNA: TGTGCCAGCACGATGGGGGCCACTGAAGCTTTCTTT

J: TRBJ2-2
length: 16
D: -
size: -
V: TRBV20-1
CDR3: CSASSVPGADTGELFF
DNA: TGCAGTGCCAGCAGTGTCCCAGGGGCCGACACCGGGGAGCTGTTTTTT

J: TRBJ1-1
length: 13
D: -
size: many
V: TRBV5-1
CDR3: CASSYIQGTEAFF
DNA: TGCGCCAGCAGCTACATACAGGGCACTGAAGCTTTCTTT

J: TRBJ1-6
length: 16
D: -
size: -
V: TRBV5-1
CDR3: CASSLIGGPDNSPLHF
DNA: TGCGCCAGCAGCTTGATTGGGGGACCGGATAATTCACCCCTCCACTTT

J: TRBJ2-2
length: 15
D: -
size: -
V: TRBV19
CDR3: CASSTQGQNTGELFF
DNA: TGTGCCAGTAGCACCCAGGGGCAGAACACCGGGGAGCTGTTTTTT

J: TRBJ2-7
length: 15
D: -
size: many
V: TRBV5-6
CDR3: CASSEGHRSWVGQYF
DNA: TGTGCCAGCAGCGAGGGACACCGCAGTTGGGTTGGCCAGTACTTC

J: TRBJ1-2
length: 14
D: -
size: -
V: TRBV28
CDR3: CASSFGRGDYGYTF
DNA: TGTGCCAGCAGTTTTGGCAGGGGAGACTATGGCTACACCTTC

J: TRBJ1-6
length: 17
D: -
size: few
V: TRBV12-3/TRBV12-4
CDR3: CASSQINYRASRGALHF
DNA: TGTGCCAGCAGCCAAATAAACTACAGGGCGTCGAGGGGGGCCCTCCACTTT

J: TRBJ2-5
length: 15
D: -
size: many
V: TRBV3-1
CDR3: CASSQGAGDQETQYF
DNA: TGTGCCAGCAGCCAAGGAGCAGGGGACCAAGAGACCCAGTACTTC

J: TRBJ2-7
length: 16
D: -
size: many
V: TRBV12-3/TRBV12-4
CDR3: CASSLRSGAAAYEQYF
DNA: TGTGCCAGCAGTTTACGTTCTGGGGCAGCAGCCTACGAGCAGTACTTC

J: TRBJ1-1
length: 13
D: -
size: -
V: TRBV5-1
CDR3: CASSWGPSTEAFF
DNA: TGCGCCAGCAGCTGGGGGCCTAGCACTGAAGCTTTCTTT

J: TRBJ2-5
length: 17
D: TRBD2
size: many
V: TRBV28
CDR3: CASSLHLAAGLGETQYF
DNA: TGTGCCAGCAGTCTCCACCTCGCAGCGGGACTGGGGGAGACCCAGTACTTC

J: TRBJ2-2
length: 16
D: -
size: few
V: TRBV30
CDR3: CAWSVHQGTNTGELFF
DNA: TGTGCCTGGAGTGTACATCAGGGAACGAACACCGGGGAGCTGTTTTTT

J: TRBJ1-1
length: 16
D: TRBD1
size: many
V: TRBV12-3/TRBV12-4
CDR3: CASSPGWTGANTEAFF
DNA: TGTGCCAGCAGTCCAGGGTGGACAGGTGCGAACACTGAAGCTTTCTTT

J: TRBJ2-7
length: 14
D: TRBD1
size: -
V: TRBV7-2
CDR3: CASSPQGSRYEQYF
DNA: TGTGCCAGCAGCCCACAGGGGTCTAGGTACGAGCAGTACTTC

J: TRBJ2-5
length: 14
D: -
size: -
V: TRBV20-1
CDR3: CSARGVGGQETQYF
DNA: TGCAGTGCTAGAGGGGTGGGGGGCCAAGAGACCCAGTACTTC

J: TRBJ2-7
length: 15
D: -
size: few
V: TRBV28
CDR3: CASTSSRQVAYEQYF
DNA: TGTGCCAGCACCTCTAGTCGTCAGGTGGCCTACGAGCAGTACTTC

J: TRBJ2-5
length: 15
D: -
size: many
V: TRBV5-1
CDR3: CASSLFLAREETQYF
DNA: TGCGCCAGCAGCTTGTTTTTGGCGAGAGAAGAGACCCAGTACTTC

J: TRBJ2-5
length: 17
D: TRBD2
size: -
V: TRBV7-6
CDR3: CASSLRLAGVGQETQYF
DNA: TGTGCCAGCAGCTTAAGACTAGCGGGGGTAGGACAAGAGACCCAGTACTTC

J: TRBJ2-7
length: 12
D: -
size: -
V: TRBV2
CDR3: CASRRGGSEQYF
DNA: TGTGCCAGCAGGAGGGGGGGATCCGAGCAGTACTTC

J: TRBJ2-7
length: 13
D: -
size: few
V: TRBV10-2
CDR3: CASRLDRNYEQYF
DNA: TGCGCCAGCAGGCTTGACAGAAACTACGAGCAGTACTTC

J: TRBJ1-2
length: 13
D: TRBD1
size: -
V: TRBV7-9
CDR3: CASSSTGGQGYTF
DNA: TGTGCCAGCAGCTCCACAGGGGGCCAGGGCTACACCTTC

J: TRBJ2-5
length: 14
D: -
size: -
V: TRBV7-9
CDR3: CASSTGGIQETQYF
DNA: TGTGCCAGCAGTACTGGTGGGATCCAAGAGACCCAGTACTTC